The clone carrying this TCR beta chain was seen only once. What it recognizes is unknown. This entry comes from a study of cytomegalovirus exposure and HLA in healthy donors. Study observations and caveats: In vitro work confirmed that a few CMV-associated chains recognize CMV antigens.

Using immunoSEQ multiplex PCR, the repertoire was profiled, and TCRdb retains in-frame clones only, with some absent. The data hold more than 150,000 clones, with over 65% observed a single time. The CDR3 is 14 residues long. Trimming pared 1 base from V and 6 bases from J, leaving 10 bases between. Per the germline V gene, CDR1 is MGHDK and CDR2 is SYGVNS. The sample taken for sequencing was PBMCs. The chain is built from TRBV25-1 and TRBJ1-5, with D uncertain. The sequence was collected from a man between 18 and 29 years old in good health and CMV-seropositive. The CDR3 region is CASSEFGRIQPQHF. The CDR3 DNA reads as TGTGCCAGCAGTGAATTTGGGCGTATTCAGCCCCAGCATTTT. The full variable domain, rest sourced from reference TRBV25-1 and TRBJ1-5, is EADIYQTPRYLVIGTGKKITLECSQTMGHDKMYWYQQDPGMELHLIHYSYGVNSTEKGDLSSESTVSRIRTEHFPLTLESARPSHTSQYLCASSEFGRIQPQHFGDGTRLSIL.